The 26 T cell receptor beta chains presented below share a single source sample, sequenced in a study of control samples from healthy donors and cancer patients. The repertoire was sequenced with immunoSEQ multiplex PCR; TCRdb's copy has only in-frame clones and lacks some. The sample gives approximately 180,000 clones, roughly 92% of which show up once; around 1.3% is in the top ten. Sequencing input: blood. The source is a young woman in good health.

The J gene is TRBJ1-1, the V gene TRBV19; tentatively, D is TRBD1 (5 bases). The CDR3 consists of 15 residues. CDR1 is LNHDA, CDR2 SQIVND, per germline (reference sequence). V lost 3 bases and J 4 bases, leaving 15 bases between the germline ends. The CDR3 DNA reads TGTGCCAGTAGTATGGGTCGCCTCGGGGGCACTGAAGCTTTCTTT. Translating it yields CASSMGRLGGTEAFF.

This rearrangement joins TRBV28 to TRBJ2-7; D is unclear. CDR3 length: 14 residues. CDR1 is MDHEN and CDR2 is SYDVKM in the germline V gene. V was cut by 3 bases and J by 1 base, with 10 bases left in between. This CDR3 reads CASSFRARSYEQYF. CDR3 DNA: TGTGCCAGCAGTTTTAGGGCCAGATCCTACGAGCAGTACTTC.

Of note for this clone: One junction end disagrees with the germline gene, perhaps due to a read error. The rearrangement uses TRBV5-6 and TRBJ1-6, with TRBD1 as a possible D gene (5 bases). Germline V gene data show CDR1 as SGHDT and CDR2 as YYEEEE. The length of the CDR3 is 13 residues. The CDR3: CASSLRRGSPPHF. Written as DNA, the CDR3 is TGTGCCAGCAGCTTAAGAAGGGGATCACCCCCCCACTTT.

The chain couples TRBV5-1 to TRBJ2-3, with TRBD2 identical over 7 bases. CDR3 size: 19 residues. CDR1 is SGHRS and CDR2 is YFSETQ in the germline V gene. With V trimmed by 2 bases and J by 5 bases, 20 bases remained unmatched. The CDR3 region is CASSFGGSRLHLSQDTQYF. The CDR3 DNA reads as TGCGCCAGCAGCTTCGGGGGGTCTAGACTCCACTTATCACAAGATACGCAGTATTTT.

The chain recombines TRBV19 with TRBJ2-7; TRBD2 agrees at 11 bases. The germline gives CDR1 LNHDA, CDR2 SQIVND (reference sequence). This CDR3 spans 16 amino acids. V lost 3 bases, J lost 1 base, and 5 bases stayed unmatched. The CDR3 coding sequence is TGTGCCAGTAGTATGGGTGCTAGCGGGGGGTCCTACGAGCAGTACTTC. Translating gives CASSMGASGGSYEQYF.

This chain connects TRBV25-1 to TRBJ2-5; 7 bases agree with TRBD2. This CDR3 contains 14 residues. CDR1 and CDR2 from the germline V gene are MGHDK and SYGVNS. V was clipped by 6 bases and J by 2 bases; unmatched bases: 6. The CDR3: CASSQAGVQETQYF. The CDR3 DNA reads as TGTGCCAGCAGCCAGGCGGGGGTACAAGAGACCCAGTACTTC.

The chain links TRBV2 to TRBJ2-7; no firm D call. Germline V gene data show CDR1 as SNHLY and CDR2 as FYNNEI. The CDR3 consists of 12 residues. Trimming removed 8 bases from V and 4 bases from J, with 12 bases in between. The CDR3 DNA reads TGTGCCAGCGCGTCGACCGGTTACGAGCAGTACTTC. Amino acids: CASASTGYEQYF.

The V call is TRBV5-1, the J call TRBJ2-2; tentatively, D is TRBD2 (7 bases). The CDR3 consists of 16 residues. Trimming took 3 bases from V and 4 from J, leaving 16 bases between them. Germline loops: CDR1 SGHRS, CDR2 YFSETQ. CDR3 coding DNA: TGCGCCAGCAGCTGGGGGGGCGCGGGGAGCACCGGGGAGCTGTTTTTT. This gives the protein CASSWGGAGSTGELFF.

The genes are TRBV6-6 and TRBJ2-7; D is undetermined. The CDR3 spans 15 residues. V lost 0 bases and J lost 1, with 10 bases in between. Germline V lookup: CDR1 MNHNY, CDR2 SVGAGI (reference sequence). Here the CDR3 DNA reads TGTGCCAGCAGTTACTCCAAGGGCCTATCCTACGAGCAGTACTTC. Residues: CASSYSKGLSYEQYF.

The gene calls are TRBV2 and TRBJ2-2; the match to TRBD2 covers 10 bases. V shed 6 bases, J shed 4 bases, and the junction held 2 bases outside the gene matches. The germline gives CDR1 SNHLY, CDR2 FYNNEI. This CDR3 is 14 amino acids long. DNA of the CDR3: TGTGCCAGCAGAGAGCGGGGGGGCACCGGGGAGCTGTTTTTT. It translates to CASRERGGTGELFF. Based on the CDR3 plus reference TRBV2 and TRBJ2-2, the full variable domain is EPEVTQTPSHQVTQMGQEVILRCVPISNHLYFYWYRQILGQKVEFLVSFYNNEISEKSEIFDDQFSVERPDGSNFTLKIRSTKLEDSAMYFCASRERGGTGELFFGEGSRLTVL.

The chain employs TRBV9 and TRBJ2-5; TRBD2 matches 9 bases. This CDR3 is 15 amino acids long. V lost 2 bases, J lost 4 bases, and 6 bases stayed unmatched. In germline, CDR1 is SGDLS, CDR2 YYNGEE. Here the CDR3 reads CASSVGLAGTETQYF. DNA of the CDR3: TGTGCCAGCAGCGTCGGGCTAGCGGGGACAGAGACCCAGTACTTC.

The chain has TRBV27 and TRBJ1-4; weak D call: TRBD1 (5 bases). The CDR3 covers 12 residues. The V gene lost 3 bases and the J gene lost 10 bases, with 9 bases spanning the gap. The germline V gene has CDR1 MNHEY and CDR2 SMNVEV (reference sequence). The CDR3 coding sequence is TGTGCCAGCAGTTTTGGGGCTGGAAAACTGTTTTTT. Amino acid sequence: CASSFGAGKLFF.

This clone occurred once. The same CDR3 arises from other DNA sequences in this sample as well. The chain recombines TRBV5-1 with TRBJ2-7; 12 bases are a match to TRBD1. The trim removed 1 base at V and 7 bases at J, leaving 6 bases unmatched. In germline, CDR1 is SGHRS, CDR2 YFSETQ. CDR3 length: 15 residues. The DNA of the CDR3 is TGCGCCAGCAGCTTGATGGGACAGGGGGCGGGTGAGCAGTACTTC. Translated: CASSLMGQGAGEQYF. Filled out from reference TRBV5-1 and TRBJ2-7, the complete variable domain reads KAGVTQTPRYLIKTRGQQVTLSCSPISGHRSVSWYQQTPGQGLQFLFEYFSETQRNKGNFPGRFSGRQFSNSRSEMNVSTLELGDSALYLCASSLMGQGAGEQYFGPGTRLTVT.

The chain carries TRBV15 and TRBJ2-7, with D perhaps TRBD1 (6 bases). Trimming cost V 0 bases and J 2 bases, with 23 bases left between them. The CDR3 has 19 amino acids. The germline V gene has CDR1 LNHNV and CDR2 YYDKDF (reference sequence). CDR3 DNA: TGTGCCACCAGCAGAGATCGTTTACCCGCCCAGGGGAACCCCTACGAGCAGTACTTC. It translates to CATSRDRLPAQGNPYEQYF. Complete variable domain (other parts from reference TRBV15 and TRBJ2-7): DAMVIQNPRYQVTQFGKPVTLSCSQTLNHNVMYWYQQKSSQAPKLLFHYYDKDFNNEADTPDNFQSRRPNTSFCFLDIRSPGLGDTAMYLCATSRDRLPAQGNPYEQYFGPGTRLTVT.

V gene TRBV9 combines with J gene TRBJ1-6, with D uncertain. Germline CDR1 and CDR2: SGDLS and YYNGEE. Trimming shortened V by 0 bases and J by 7 bases, and 8 bases separated the two germline ends. This CDR3 has 14 residues. DNA of the CDR3: TGTGCCAGCAGCGTAGAATGGCAGAATTCACCCCTCCACTTT. Translation gives CASSVEWQNSPLHF.

With respect to this clone: The same CDR3 can be traced to other DNA sequences in this sample. The rearrangement uses TRBV19 and TRBJ2-7; D is ambiguous. V was trimmed by 7 bases and J by 0 bases, leaving 7 bases between them. The CDR3 contains 12 residues. Germline loops: CDR1 LNHDA, CDR2 SQIVND (reference sequence). CDR3 protein: CASKGSSYEQYF. The CDR3 DNA reads as TGTGCCAGTAAAGGCAGCTCCTACGAGCAGTACTTC.

This chain links TRBV28 with TRBJ1-1, with a possible D match to TRBD1 (5 bases). Trimming took 6 bases from V and 5 from J, leaving 10 bases between them. Germline CDR1 reads MDHEN; CDR2 reads SYDVKM. The CDR3 runs to 12 residues. This chain's CDR3 is CASSHGGTEAFF. The DNA of the CDR3 is TGTGCCAGCAGCCATGGGGGTACTGAAGCTTTCTTT. The full variable domain, its missing parts supplied by reference TRBV28 and TRBJ1-1, is DVKVTQSSRYLVKRTGEKVFLECVQDMDHENMFWYRQDPGLGLRLIYFSYDVKMKEKGDIPEGYSVSREKKERFSLILESASTNQTSMYLCASSHGGTEAFFGQGTRLTVV.

This chain uses TRBV5-4 with TRBJ2-7; 10 bases fit TRBD1. CDR3 size: 15 residues. Germline V gene lookup returns CDR1 SGHNT and CDR2 YYREEE (reference sequence). V was clipped by 2 bases and J by 2 bases; unmatched bases: 4. The CDR3 sequence: CASSLPGQGTYEQYF. CDR3 bases: TGTGCCAGCAGCTTACCGGGACAGGGGACCTACGAGCAGTACTTC.

V is TRBV7-2 and J is TRBJ1-3, with 8 positions matching TRBD1. V was clipped by 3 bases and J by 4 bases; unmatched bases: 5. This CDR3 is built from 15 residues. Germline values: CDR1 SGHTA, CDR2 FQGNSA. Written as DNA, the CDR3 is TGTGCCAGCAGCTTTGACAGGGGAGAAGGAAACACCATATATTTT. This translates into CASSFDRGEGNTIYF.

The chain recombines TRBV5-5 with TRBJ1-4, with D perhaps TRBD1 (6 bases). The CDR3 totals 15 residues. The germline CDR1 and CDR2 sequences are SGHKS and YYEKEE (reference sequence). V shed 2 bases and J shed 0 bases, with 8 bases lying between them. DNA for the CDR3: TGTGCCAGCAGCTTAGCAGGGGCAACTAATGAAAAACTGTTTTTT. It yields the protein CASSLAGATNEKLFF.

The chain couples TRBV27 to TRBJ2-3; D is perhaps TRBD1 or TRBD2 (5 bases each). The CDR3 consists of 15 residues. V gave up 1 base and J gave up 5 bases, with 13 bases separating them. Germline V CDR1 and CDR2: MNHEY, SMNVEV (reference sequence). CDR3: CASSLWSSGGDTQYF. In DNA form, the CDR3 reads TGTGCCAGCAGTTTATGGTCTAGTGGGGGAGATACGCAGTATTTT.

The genes are TRBV6-1 and TRBJ2-3, with D hard to call. V was trimmed by 0 bases and J by 4 bases, leaving 20 bases between them. This CDR3 is built from 18 residues. CDR1 and CDR2 from the germline V gene are MNHNS and SASEGT. CDR3 coding DNA: TGTGCCAGCAGTGAAGCTTTAGTCTCGGCCCTATGGGCAGATACGCAGTATTTT. As protein: CASSEALVSALWADTQYF.

This chain joins TRBV6-6 and TRBJ2-1; D is undetermined. V lost 5 bases and J lost 5, with 16 bases in between. CDR3 length: 15 residues. Germline-derived CDR1 and CDR2 are MNHNY and SVGAGI (reference sequence). The CDR3 sequence is CASSGPGLNDNEQFF. CDR3 in DNA: TGTGCCAGCAGTGGACCGGGTTTGAATGACAATGAGCAGTTCTTC.

This chain links TRBV12-5 with TRBJ2-1; 8 bases fit TRBD2. The CDR3 has 16 amino acids. CDR1 LGHNT and CDR2 FRNRAP come from the germline V gene. V gave up 0 bases and J gave up 3 bases; unmatched junction bases: 4. CDR3 DNA sequence: TGTGCTAGTGGTTTGGTGAGCGGGGGCGTCTACAATGAGCAGTTCTTC. Protein: CASGLVSGGVYNEQFF.

V usage is TRBV7-9 and J usage is TRBJ1-6; D gene ambiguous. This CDR3 spans 11 amino acids. Trimming cost V 1 base and J 8 bases, with 0 bases left between them. Germline loops: CDR1 SEHNR, CDR2 FQNEAQ (reference sequence). In DNA, the CDR3 is TGTGCCAGCAGCTTAGATTCACCCCTCCACTTT. It specifies CASSLDSPLHF.

V gene TRBV5-1 combines with J gene TRBJ2-7; D uncertain. V lost 0 bases, J lost 0 bases, and 4 bases lay in between. The CDR3 is made up of 13 amino acids. The germline gives CDR1 SGHRS, CDR2 YFSETQ. DNA of the CDR3: TGCGCCAGCAGCTTGGGGAGCTCCTACGAGCAGTACTTC. Translated: CASSLGSSYEQYF.